This T cell receptor beta chain was profiled in a study of blood T cell repertoires in COVID-19. Study at large: Whether acute or convalescent, the COVID-19 samples came from the United States, Italy and Spain. PBMCs, B-cell-depleted T cells, or T cells were the source of the cDNA or gDNA that made up the material.

V gave up 3 bases and J gave up 1 base, with 15 bases separating them. Germline V CDR1 and CDR2: SGHTA, FQGTGA. This CDR3 comprises 16 residues. Original handling: Reference gene primers were amplified, and this amplification served to estimate nucleated cell counts. Clones were read by immunoSEQ multiplex PCR, and TCRdb kept only the in-frame ones, dropping some. V and J calls and clone size are given by that table; D and trimming were obtained from the DNA. This sample has tens of thousands of clones, with about 83% found just once. This rearrangement joins TRBV7-3 to TRBJ1-1, with D possibly TRBD1 on 5 matching bases. The sample taken for sequencing was peripheral blood. This TCR came from a man aged 45-65 years with active COVID-19. CDR3: CASSFDGRGTNTEAFF. The CDR3 bases are TGTGCCAGCAGCTTCGATGGTAGGGGCACGAACACTGAAGCTTTCTTT.